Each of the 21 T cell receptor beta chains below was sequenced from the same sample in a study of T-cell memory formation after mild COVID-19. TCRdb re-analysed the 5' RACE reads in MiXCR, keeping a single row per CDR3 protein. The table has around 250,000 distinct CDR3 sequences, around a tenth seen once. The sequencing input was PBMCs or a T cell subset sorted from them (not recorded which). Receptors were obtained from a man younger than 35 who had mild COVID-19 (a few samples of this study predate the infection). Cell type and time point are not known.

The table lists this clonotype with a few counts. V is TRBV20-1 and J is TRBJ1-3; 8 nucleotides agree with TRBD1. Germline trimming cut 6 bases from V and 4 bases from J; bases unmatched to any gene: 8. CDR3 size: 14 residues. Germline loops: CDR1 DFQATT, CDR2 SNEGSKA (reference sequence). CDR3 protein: CSAPRTGRGNTIYF. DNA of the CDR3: TGCAGTGCCCCGCGGACAGGGAGGGGAAACACCATATATTTT.

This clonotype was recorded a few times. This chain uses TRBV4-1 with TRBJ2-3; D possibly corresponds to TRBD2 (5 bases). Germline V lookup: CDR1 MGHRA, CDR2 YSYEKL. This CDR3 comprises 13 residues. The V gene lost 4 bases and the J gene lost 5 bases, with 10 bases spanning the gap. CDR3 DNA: TGCGCCAGCAGCCTTCCTCGGGGAGATACGCAGTATTTT. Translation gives CASSLPRGDTQYF.

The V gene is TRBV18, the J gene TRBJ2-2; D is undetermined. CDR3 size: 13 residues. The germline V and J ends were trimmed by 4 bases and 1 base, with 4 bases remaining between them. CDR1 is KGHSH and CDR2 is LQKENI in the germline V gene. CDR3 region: CASSQENTGELFF. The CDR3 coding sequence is TGTGCCAGCTCACAAGAGAACACCGGGGAGCTGTTTTTT.

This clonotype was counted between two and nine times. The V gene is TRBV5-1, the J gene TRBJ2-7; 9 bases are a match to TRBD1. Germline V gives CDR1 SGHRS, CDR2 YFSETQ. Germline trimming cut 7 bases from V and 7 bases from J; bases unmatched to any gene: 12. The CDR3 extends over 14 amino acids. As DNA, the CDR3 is TGCGCCAGCGGATGGACAGGGGAATTGGGAGAGCAGTACTTC. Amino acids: CASGWTGELGEQYF.

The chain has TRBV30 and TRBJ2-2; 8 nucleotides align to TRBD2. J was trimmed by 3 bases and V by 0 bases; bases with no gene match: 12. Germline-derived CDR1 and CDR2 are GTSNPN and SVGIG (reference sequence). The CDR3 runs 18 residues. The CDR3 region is CAWSVLAGGLRDTGELFF. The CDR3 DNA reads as TGTGCCTGGAGTGTTCTGGCGGGGGGCCTCAGGGACACCGGGGAGCTGTTTTTT. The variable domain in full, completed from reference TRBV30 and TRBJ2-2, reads SQTIHQWPATLVQPVGSPLSLECTVEGTSNPNLYWYRQAAGRGLQLLFYSVGIGQISSEVPQNLSASRPQDRQFILSSKKLLLSDSGFYLCAWSVLAGGLRDTGELFFGEGSRLTVL.

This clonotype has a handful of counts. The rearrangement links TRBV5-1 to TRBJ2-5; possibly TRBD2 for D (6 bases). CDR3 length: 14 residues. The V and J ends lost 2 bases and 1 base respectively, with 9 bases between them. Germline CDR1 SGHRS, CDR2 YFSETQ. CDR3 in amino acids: CASSFVGGQETQYF. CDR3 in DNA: TGCGCCAGCAGCTTCGTGGGGGGCCAAGAGACCCAGTACTTC.

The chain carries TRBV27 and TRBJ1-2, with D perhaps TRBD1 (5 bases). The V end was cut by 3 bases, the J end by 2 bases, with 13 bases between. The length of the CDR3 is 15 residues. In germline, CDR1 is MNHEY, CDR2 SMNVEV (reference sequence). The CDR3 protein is CASSFGARSNYGYTF. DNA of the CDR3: TGTGCCAGCAGTTTTGGGGCCAGGAGCAACTATGGCTACACCTTC.

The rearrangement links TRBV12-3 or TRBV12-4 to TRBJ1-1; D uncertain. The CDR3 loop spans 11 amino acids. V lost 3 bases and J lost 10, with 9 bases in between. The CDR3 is CASSFTEGAFF. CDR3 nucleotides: TGTGCCAGCAGTTTCACGGAGGGAGCTTTCTTT.

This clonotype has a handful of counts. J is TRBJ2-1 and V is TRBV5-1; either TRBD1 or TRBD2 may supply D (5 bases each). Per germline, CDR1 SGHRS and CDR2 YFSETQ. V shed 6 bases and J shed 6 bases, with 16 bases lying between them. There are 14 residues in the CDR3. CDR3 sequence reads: CASTGTVNSNEQFF. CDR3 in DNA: TGCGCCAGCACCGGGACCGTAAACTCCAATGAGCAGTTCTTC.

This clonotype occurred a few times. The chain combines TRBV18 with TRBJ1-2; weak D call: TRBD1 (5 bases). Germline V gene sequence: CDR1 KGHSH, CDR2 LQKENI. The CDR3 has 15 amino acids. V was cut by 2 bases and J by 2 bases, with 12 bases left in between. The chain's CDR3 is CASSPAGRANYGYTF. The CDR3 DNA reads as TGTGCCAGCTCACCAGCCGGCAGGGCGAACTATGGCTACACCTTC.

CDR3 residues: CSATRGLRNTEAFF. The CDR3 DNA reads as TGCAGTGCTACGAGGGGGCTGAGGAACACTGAAGCTTTCTTT. This sequence joins TRBV20-1 and TRBJ1-1; TRBD1 matches 7 bases. The germline gives CDR1 DFQATT, CDR2 SNEGSKA (reference sequence). The CDR3 consists of 14 residues. Losses at the gene ends were 4 bases for V and 1 base for J; bases not matched to a gene: 6.

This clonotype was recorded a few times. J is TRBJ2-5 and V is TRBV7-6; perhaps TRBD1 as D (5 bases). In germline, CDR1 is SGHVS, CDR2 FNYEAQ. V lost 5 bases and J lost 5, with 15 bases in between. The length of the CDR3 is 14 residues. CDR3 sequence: CASSPRAPRETQYF. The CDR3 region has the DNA TGTGCCAGCAGCCCCAGGGCCCCGAGGGAGACCCAGTACTTC.

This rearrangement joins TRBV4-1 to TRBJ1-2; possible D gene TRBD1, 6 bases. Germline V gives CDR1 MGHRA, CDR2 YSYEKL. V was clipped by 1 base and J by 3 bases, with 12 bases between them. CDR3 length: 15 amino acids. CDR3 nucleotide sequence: TGCGCCAGCAGCCAAGGTTCTGCAGGGGACTATGGCTACACCTTC. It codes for CASSQGSAGDYGYTF.

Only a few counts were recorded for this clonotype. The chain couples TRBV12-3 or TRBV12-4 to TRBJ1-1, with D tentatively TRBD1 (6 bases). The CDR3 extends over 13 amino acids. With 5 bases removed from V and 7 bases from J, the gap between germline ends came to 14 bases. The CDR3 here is CASSRTGSSEAFF. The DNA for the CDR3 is TGTGCCAGCAGTCGAACAGGGTCGAGTGAAGCTTTCTTT.

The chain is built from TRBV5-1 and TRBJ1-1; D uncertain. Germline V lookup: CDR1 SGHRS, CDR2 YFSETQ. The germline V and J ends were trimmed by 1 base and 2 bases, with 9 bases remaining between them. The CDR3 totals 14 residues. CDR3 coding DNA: TGCGCCAGCAGCTTGACTTATTCAAACACTGAAGCTTTCTTT. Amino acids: CASSLTYSNTEAFF.

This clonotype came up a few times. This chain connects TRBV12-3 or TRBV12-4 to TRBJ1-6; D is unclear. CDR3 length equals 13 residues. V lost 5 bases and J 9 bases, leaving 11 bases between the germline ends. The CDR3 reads CASSPNLGSPLHF. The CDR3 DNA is TGTGCCAGCAGTCCGAATCTCGGTTCACCCCTCCACTTT.

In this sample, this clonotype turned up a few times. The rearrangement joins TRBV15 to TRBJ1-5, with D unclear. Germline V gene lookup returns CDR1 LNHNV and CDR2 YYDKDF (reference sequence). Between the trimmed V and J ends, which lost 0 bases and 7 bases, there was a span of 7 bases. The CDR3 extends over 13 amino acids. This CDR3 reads CATSRESGQPQHF. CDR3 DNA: TGTGCCACCAGCAGAGAATCGGGGCAGCCCCAGCATTTT.

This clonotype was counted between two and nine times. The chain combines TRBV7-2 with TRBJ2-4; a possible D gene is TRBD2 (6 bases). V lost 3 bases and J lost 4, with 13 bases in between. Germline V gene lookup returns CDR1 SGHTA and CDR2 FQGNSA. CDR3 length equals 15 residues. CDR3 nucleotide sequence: TGTGCCAGCAGCTTTGGAGGGGTCACTAAAAACATTCAGTACTTC. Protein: CASSFGGVTKNIQYF.

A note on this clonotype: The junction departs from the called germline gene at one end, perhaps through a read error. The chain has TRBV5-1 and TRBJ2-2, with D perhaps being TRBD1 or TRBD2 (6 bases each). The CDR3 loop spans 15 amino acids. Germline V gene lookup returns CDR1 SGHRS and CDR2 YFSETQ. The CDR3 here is CSSSLEGVNTGELFF. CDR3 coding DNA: TGCTCCAGCAGCCTGGAGGGGGTAAACACCGGGGAGCTGTTTTTT.

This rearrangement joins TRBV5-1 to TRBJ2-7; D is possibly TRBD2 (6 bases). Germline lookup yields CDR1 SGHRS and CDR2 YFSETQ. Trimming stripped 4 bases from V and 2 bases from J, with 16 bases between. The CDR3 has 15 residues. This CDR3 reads CASSPEPGVTYEQYF. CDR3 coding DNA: TGCGCCAGCAGCCCCGAGCCGGGGGTCACCTACGAGCAGTACTTC.

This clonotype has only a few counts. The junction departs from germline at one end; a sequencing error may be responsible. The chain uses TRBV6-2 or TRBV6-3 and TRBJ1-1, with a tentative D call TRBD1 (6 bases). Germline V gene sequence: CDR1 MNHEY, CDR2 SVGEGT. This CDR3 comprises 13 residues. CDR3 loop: CASNYRANTEAFF. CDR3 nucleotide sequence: TGTGCCAGCAATTACAGGGCGAACACTGAAGCTTTCTTT.